This entry is about one T cell receptor beta chain. Its antigen is currently unknown. The source of the sample is a study of T cell repertoires in cytomegalovirus infection. About the study: Well-studied HLA-B-restricted epitopes and recently identified HLA-C-restricted epitopes of CMV were both used in the study.

TCRdb reprocessed the reads with MiXCR, giving one entry per CDR3 protein. Among around 770,000 distinct CDR3 sequences listed, approximately 32% were seen once. The CDR3 is made up of 18 amino acids. Germline loops: CDR1 SEHNR, CDR2 FQNEAQ (reference sequence). The V gene end was trimmed by 2 bases and the J gene end by 0 bases; junction bases not matched to a gene: 9. The receptor was derived from a human donor in good health (CMV status not recorded). Some clones in this sample may be carry-over from other donors' samples. The genes are TRBV7-9 and TRBJ1-2; TRBD1 aligns across 10 bases. Specimen: cultured CD8+ T cells from PBMCs, collected from culture after CMV antigen stimulation. CDR3 nucleotides: TGTGCCAGCAGCTTATTCCCGGGACAGGGGATCGCTAACTATGGCTACACCTTC. This gives the protein CASSLFPGQGIANYGYTF. The full variable domain, its missing parts supplied by reference TRBV7-9 and TRBJ1-2, is DTGVSQNPRHKITKRGQNVTFRCDPISEHNRLYWYRQTLGQGPEFLTYFQNEAQLEKSRLLSDRFSAERPKGSFSTLEIQRTEQGDSAMYLCASSLFPGQGIANYGYTFGSGTRLTVV.